This T cell receptor (beta chain) was recovered during a study of post-analysis software for immune sequencing data (dated by TCRdb to 2014 to 2015). Regarding the study in general: Recorded disease courses included relapsing-remitting, secondary progressive and progressive-relapsing multiple sclerosis, with some patients lacking subtype annotation. Patient repertoires were compared against around 10 previously published healthy control repertoires from donors aged roughly 6 to 27 years. A subset of samples was prepared in parallel using single-end sample barcoding, then pooled and co-amplified after Illumina adapter ligation. On the study overall, not on this receptor specifically: Normalized Chao1 diversity was significantly lower in multiple sclerosis patients than controls, suggesting substantial peripheral T-cell clonal expansion. Roughly 5 TRBV segments, including TRBV5-6, TRBV5-1 and TRBV20-1, were significantly more frequent in patients than controls. Direct clustering with F measure showed strong co-clustering of samples prepared in the same batch, prompting a batch-effect correction. The control group was slightly older than the multiple sclerosis patient group.

Between the V and J ends, shortened by 4 bases and 4 bases respectively, the junction contains 16 bases. The CDR3 measures 15 amino acids from cysteine to phenylalanine. Only the CDR3 DNA stays, 45 bases, in frame from base 1. The library was produced with PCR. TCRdb lists the instrument as Illumina HiSeq 2500. Unique molecular identifiers were incorporated into TCR beta cDNA libraries to reduce PCR and sequencing biases. About 500,000 cDNA molecules were obtained for every 1 to 10 million input T cells, so each molecule roughly corresponded to one T cell. Patient libraries were prepared and sequenced with the same protocol used for the earlier healthy control dataset. Samples belonging to the same batch were prepared together, multiplexed and sequenced on a shared HiSeq lane. The paper's processing steps were these. MIGEC handled the raw barcoded reads, throwing out single-read molecular identifier groups before consensus assembly and CDR3 extraction. VDJtools was used for post-analysis of the clonotype tables, with diversity normalized by down-sampling every dataset to the smallest sample size. Repertoire overlap clustering matched CDR3 amino acid but not nucleotide sequences to correct batch-related cross-sample contamination. TCRdb cleaned the public reads at Q25 with fastp, built clones with MiXCR and kept in-frame beta chains. All rows with the same CDR3 protein become a single entry with the most common DNA and genes. Clone size and V and J calls follow TCRdb, not the original study. Here the sample has some 890,000 distinct CDR3 sequences; approximately 57% occur a single time. Of the sample, roughly 4.4% is held by the ten largest clones.

In the case of this clonotype: Its antigen target is currently unknown. Base qualities are not at hand, and no much larger clone is one base apart.

To demonstrate the VDJtools post-analysis software, the study profiled TCR beta repertoires from the peripheral blood of about a dozen young patients with multiple sclerosis. Multiple sclerosis patients were children and adolescents aged about 6 to 17 years. The sequence was obtained from a girl aged 5 to 17 with multiple sclerosis. In this chain, TRBV12-3 or TRBV12-4 is recombined with TRBJ1-1; the D region possibly corresponds to TRBD1 (5 bases align). Sample: blood. In nucleotides, the sequence is TGTGCCAGCAGTTCACCCTGGGGACGGTCCACTGAAGCTTTCTTT. It is translated as CASSSPWGRSTEAFF.